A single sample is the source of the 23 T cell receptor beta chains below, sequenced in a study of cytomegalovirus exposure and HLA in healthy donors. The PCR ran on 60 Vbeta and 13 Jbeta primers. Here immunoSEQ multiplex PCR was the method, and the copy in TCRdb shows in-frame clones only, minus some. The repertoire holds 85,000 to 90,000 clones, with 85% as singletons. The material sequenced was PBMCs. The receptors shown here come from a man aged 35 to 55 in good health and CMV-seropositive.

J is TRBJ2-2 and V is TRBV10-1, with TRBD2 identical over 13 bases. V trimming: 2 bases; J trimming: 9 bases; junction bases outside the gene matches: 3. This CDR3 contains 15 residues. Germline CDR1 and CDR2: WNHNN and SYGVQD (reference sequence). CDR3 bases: TGCGCCAGCAGTGAGACTAGCGGGGGGGCCCGGGAGCTGTTTTTT. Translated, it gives CASSETSGGARELFF.

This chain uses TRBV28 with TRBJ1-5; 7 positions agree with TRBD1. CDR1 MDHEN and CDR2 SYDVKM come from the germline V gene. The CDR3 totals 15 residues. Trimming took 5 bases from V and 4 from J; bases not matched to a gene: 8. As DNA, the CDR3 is TGTGCCAGCAGTCAACAGACAGGGTCTAATCAGCCCCAGCATTTT. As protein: CASSQQTGSNQPQHF.

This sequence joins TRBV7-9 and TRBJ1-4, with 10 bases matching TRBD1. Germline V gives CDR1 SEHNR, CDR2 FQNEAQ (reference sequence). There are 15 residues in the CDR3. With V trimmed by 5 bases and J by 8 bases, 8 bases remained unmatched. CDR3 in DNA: TGTGCCAGCAGCCTCCGACAGGGGGCACTGGAAAAACTGTTTTTT. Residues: CASSLRQGALEKLFF. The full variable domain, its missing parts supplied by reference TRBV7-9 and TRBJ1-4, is DTGVSQNPRHKITKRGQNVTFRCDPISEHNRLYWYRQTLGQGPEFLTYFQNEAQLEKSRLLSDRFSAERPKGSFSTLEIQRTEQGDSAMYLCASSLRQGALEKLFFGSGTQLSVL.

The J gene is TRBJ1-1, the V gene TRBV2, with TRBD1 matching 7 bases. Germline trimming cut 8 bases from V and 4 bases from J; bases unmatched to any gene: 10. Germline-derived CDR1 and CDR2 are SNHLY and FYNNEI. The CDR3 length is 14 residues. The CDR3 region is CASSYGRQGTEAFF. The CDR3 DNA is TGTGCCAGCTCCTATGGGCGACAGGGCACTGAAGCTTTCTTT.

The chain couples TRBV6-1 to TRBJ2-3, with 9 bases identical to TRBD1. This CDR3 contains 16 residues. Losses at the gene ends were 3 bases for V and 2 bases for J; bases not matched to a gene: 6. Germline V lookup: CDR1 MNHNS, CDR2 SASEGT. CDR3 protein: CASSEGTGSDTDTQYF. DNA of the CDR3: TGTGCCAGCAGTGAGGGGACAGGGTCCGACACAGATACGCAGTATTTT.

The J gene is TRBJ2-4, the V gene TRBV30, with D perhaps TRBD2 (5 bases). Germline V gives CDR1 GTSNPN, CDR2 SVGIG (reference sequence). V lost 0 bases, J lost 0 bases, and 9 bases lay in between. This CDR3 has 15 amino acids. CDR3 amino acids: CAWSVGRLAKNIQYF. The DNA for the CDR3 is TGTGCCTGGAGTGTAGGGAGATTAGCCAAAAACATTCAGTACTTC.

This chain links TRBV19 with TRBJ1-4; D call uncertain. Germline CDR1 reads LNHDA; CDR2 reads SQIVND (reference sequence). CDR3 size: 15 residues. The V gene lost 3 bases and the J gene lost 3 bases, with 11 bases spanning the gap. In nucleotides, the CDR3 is TGTGCCAGTAGTATGGCTAGTCGTCCTAATGAAAAACTGTTTTTT. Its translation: CASSMASRPNEKLFF.

In DNA form, the CDR3 reads TGTGCCAGCAGCGCCGACAGGGTTCAAGAGACCCAGTACTTC. Protein sequence: CASSADRVQETQYF. The chain recombines TRBV11-2 with TRBJ2-5; 7 bases match TRBD1. J was trimmed by 2 bases and V by 5 bases; bases with no gene match: 5. CDR3 length: 14 residues. Germline-derived CDR1 and CDR2 are SGHAT and FQNNGV.

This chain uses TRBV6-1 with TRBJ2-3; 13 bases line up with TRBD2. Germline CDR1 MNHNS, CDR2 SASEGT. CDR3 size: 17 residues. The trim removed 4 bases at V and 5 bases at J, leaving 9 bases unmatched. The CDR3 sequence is CASSGQKLAGGLDTQYF. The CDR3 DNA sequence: TGTGCCAGCAGTGGGCAAAAACTAGCGGGGGGGCTAGATACGCAGTATTTT.

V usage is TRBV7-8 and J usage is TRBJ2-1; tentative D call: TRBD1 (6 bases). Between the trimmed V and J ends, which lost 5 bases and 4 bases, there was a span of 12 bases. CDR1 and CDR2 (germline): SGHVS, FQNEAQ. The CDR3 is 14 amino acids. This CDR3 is CASSTRTVYNEQFF. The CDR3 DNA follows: TGTGCCAGCAGCACTAGGACAGTATACAATGAGCAGTTCTTC.

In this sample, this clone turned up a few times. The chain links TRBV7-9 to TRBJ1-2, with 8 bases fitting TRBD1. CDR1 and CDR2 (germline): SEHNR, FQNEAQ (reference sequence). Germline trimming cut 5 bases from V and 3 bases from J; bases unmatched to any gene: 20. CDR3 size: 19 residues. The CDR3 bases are TGTGCCAGCAGCACCCCGACAGGGGCGACAGTGGCCCATTACTATGGCTACACCTTC. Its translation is CASSTPTGATVAHYYGYTF.

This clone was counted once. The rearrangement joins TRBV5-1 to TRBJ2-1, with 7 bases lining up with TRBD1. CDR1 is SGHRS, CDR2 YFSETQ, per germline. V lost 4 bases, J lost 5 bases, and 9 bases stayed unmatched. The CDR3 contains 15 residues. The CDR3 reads CASSPRQGFNNEQFF. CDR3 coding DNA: TGCGCCAGCAGCCCAAGACAGGGATTTAACAATGAGCAGTTCTTC. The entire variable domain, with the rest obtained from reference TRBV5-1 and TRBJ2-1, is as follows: KAGVTQTPRYLIKTRGQQVTLSCSPISGHRSVSWYQQTPGQGLQFLFEYFSETQRNKGNFPGRFSGRQFSNSRSEMNVSTLELGDSALYLCASSPRQGFNNEQFFGPGTRLTVL.

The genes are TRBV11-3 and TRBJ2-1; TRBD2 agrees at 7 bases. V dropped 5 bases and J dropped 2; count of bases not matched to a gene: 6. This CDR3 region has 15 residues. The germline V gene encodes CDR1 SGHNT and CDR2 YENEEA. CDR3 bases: TGTGCCAGCAGCATGCGGCGGGGGACCTACAATGAGCAGTTCTTC. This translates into CASSMRRGTYNEQFF.

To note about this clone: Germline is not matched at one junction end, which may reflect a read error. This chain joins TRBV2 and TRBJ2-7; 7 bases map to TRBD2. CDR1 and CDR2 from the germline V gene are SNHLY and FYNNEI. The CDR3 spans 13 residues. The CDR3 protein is CATRESGAPPTVF. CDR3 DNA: TGTGCCACCCGGGAAAGCGGGGCACCTCCTACTGTCTTC.

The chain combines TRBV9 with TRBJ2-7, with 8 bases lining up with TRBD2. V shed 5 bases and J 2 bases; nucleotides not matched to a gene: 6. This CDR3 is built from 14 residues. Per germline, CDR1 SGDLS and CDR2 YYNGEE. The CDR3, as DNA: TGTGCCAGCAGTCCAAGCGGGAGACCCTACGAGCAGTACTTC. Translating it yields CASSPSGRPYEQYF.

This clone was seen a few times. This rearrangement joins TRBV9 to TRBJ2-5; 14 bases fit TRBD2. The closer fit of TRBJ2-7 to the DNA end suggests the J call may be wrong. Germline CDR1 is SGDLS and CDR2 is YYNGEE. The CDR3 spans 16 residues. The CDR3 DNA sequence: TGTGCCAGCAGCCCGGGACTAGCGGGAGACCGCGACGAGCAGTACTTC. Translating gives CASSPGLAGDRDEQYF.

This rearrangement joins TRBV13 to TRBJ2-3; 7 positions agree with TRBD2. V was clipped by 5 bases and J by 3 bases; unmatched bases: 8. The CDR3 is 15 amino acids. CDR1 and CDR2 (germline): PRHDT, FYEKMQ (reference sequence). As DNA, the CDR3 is TGTGCCAGCAGCCCCGGGACTACCCCGACAGATACGCAGTATTTT. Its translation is CASSPGTTPTDTQYF.

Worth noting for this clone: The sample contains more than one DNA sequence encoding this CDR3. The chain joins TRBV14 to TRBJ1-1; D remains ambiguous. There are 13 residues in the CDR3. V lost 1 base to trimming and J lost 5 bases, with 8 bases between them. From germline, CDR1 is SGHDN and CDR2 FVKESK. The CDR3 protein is CASSQARLTEAFF. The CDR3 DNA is TGTGCCAGCAGCCAAGCTAGGTTGACTGAAGCTTTCTTT.

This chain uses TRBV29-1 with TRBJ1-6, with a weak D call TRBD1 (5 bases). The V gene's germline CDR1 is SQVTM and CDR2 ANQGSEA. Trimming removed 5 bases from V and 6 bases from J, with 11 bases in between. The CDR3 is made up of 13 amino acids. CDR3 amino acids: CSVSTGPNSPLHF. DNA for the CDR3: TGCAGCGTTTCCACAGGACCTAATTCACCCCTCCACTTT.

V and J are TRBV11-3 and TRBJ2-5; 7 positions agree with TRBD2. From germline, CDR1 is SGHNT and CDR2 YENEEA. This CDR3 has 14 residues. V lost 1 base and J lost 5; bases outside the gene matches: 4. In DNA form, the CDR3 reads TGTGCCAGCAGCTTAGTCTTGGGGGGGGAGACCCAGTACTTC. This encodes CASSLVLGGETQYF.

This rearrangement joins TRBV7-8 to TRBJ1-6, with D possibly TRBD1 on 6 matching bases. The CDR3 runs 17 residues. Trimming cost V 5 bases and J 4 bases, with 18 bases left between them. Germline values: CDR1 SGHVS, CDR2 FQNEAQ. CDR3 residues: CASSPEGVSIYNSPLHF. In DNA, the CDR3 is TGTGCCAGCAGCCCCGAGGGGGTTAGTATTTATAATTCACCCCTCCACTTT.

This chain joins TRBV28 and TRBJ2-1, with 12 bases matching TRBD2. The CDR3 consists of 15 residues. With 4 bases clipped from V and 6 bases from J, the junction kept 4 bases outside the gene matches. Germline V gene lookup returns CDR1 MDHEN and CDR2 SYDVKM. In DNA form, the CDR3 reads TGTGCCAGCAGTTCCCTAGCGGGAGGGCGCAATGAGCAGTTCTTC. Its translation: CASSSLAGGRNEQFF. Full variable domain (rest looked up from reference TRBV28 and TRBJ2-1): DVKVTQSSRYLVKRTGEKVFLECVQDMDHENMFWYRQDPGLGLRLIYFSYDVKMKEKGDIPEGYSVSREKKERFSLILESASTNQTSMYLCASSSLAGGRNEQFFGPGTRLTVL.

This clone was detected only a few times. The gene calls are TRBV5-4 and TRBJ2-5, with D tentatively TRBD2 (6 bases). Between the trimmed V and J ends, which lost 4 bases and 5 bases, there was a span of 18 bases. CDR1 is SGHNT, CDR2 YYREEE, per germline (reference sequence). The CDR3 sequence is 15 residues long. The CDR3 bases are TGTGCCAGCAGCCCCCGGACACCAGGAGGGGAGACCCAGTACTTC. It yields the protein CASSPRTPGGETQYF.